This TCR beta chain was recovered during a study of follicular helper T cells after annual influenza vaccination. V lost 8 bases and J lost 6; bases outside the gene matches: 11. The length of the CDR3 is 15 residues. Germline assignment: CDR1 LGHNA and CDR2 YSLEER. The time point denotes: 2014-2015 season, 7 days after vaccination. This table comes from immunoSEQ multiplex PCR, and its TCRdb copy is limited to in-frame clones, with some not included. This sample carries 2,500 to 3,500 clones, roughly 80% of them seen once, and the ten largest clones take approximately 1.2%. The chain employs TRBV4-3 and TRBJ2-3, with 10 nucleotides matching TRBD2. The sequences come from CXCR5+ CD38- circulating T follicular helper cells from blood, collected 7 days after influenza vaccination. Regarding subset: circulating Tfh, non-naive CD4+CXCR5+PD-1+ (ICOS+CD38+ or ICOS-CD38-). The origin of this receptor is an adult who received the influenza vaccine. CDR3 nucleotide sequence: TGCGCCAGCGGGGGGAGCGGGGGGGCCGGCGATACGCAGTATTTT. Amino acid sequence: CASGGSGGAGDTQYF.